The 17 T cell receptor beta chains below were found in one sample sequenced in a study of Graves' ophthalmopathy and Graves' hyperthyroidism. Researchers took RNA transcripts and amplified TCR beta CDR3 regions from them. The first-round RT-PCR employed HTBI primers together with the Qiagen OneStep RT-PCR kit. A multiplex PCR was then performed as the second round. Each CDR3 protein gets one entry after TCRdb re-called the multiplex PCR reads with MiXCR. The table records about 15,000 distinct CDR3 sequences, roughly 50% of them present only once. Sequenced input: peripheral blood. These receptors were obtained from a woman aged 40-49 years with stable Graves' hyperthyroidism.

The chain employs TRBV12-3 or TRBV12-4 and TRBJ2-3, with D tentatively TRBD2 (6 bases). V lost 3 bases, J lost 2 bases, and 9 bases lay in between. CDR3 length equals 14 residues. The CDR3 DNA follows: TGTGCCAGCAGTTTGGTAGCGGCCACAGATACGCAGTATTTT. It encodes CASSLVAATDTQYF.

This chain links TRBV27 with TRBJ2-2, with 10 bases aligning to TRBD1. Germline V gene lookup returns CDR1 MNHEY and CDR2 SMNVEV (reference sequence). Trimming cost V 4 bases and J 5 bases; bases outside gene matches: 4. The CDR3 runs to 15 residues. Written as DNA, the CDR3 is TGTGCCAGCAGTTCCGGGACAGGGGAAACCGGGGAGCTGTTTTTT. It is translated as CASSSGTGETGELFF.

This clonotype was seen once. This likely comes from a read error, as the CDR3 has no conserved phenylalanine or tryptophan at its end. This chain links TRBV6-2 or TRBV6-3 with TRBJ2-7, with 12 bases fitting TRBD1. The CDR3 loop spans 14 amino acids. V shed 6 bases and J 4 bases; nucleotides not matched to a gene: 4. Germline V gives CDR1 MNHEY, CDR2 SVGEGT. For the CDR3, the DNA is TGTGCCAGCAGGCCGGGACAGGGGGCTTACGAGCAGTACTGC. This sequence encodes CASRPGQGAYEQYC.

V gene TRBV18 combines with J gene TRBJ2-2, with TRBD1 identical over 8 bases. The V and J ends lost 6 bases and 3 bases, in that order; junction bases with no gene match: 6. The CDR3 covers 15 residues. The germline CDR1 and CDR2 sequences are KGHSH and LQKENI. The CDR3: CASSHGQGYTGELFF. The CDR3 coding sequence is TGTGCCAGCTCCCATGGACAGGGTTACACCGGGGAGCTGTTTTTT.

V usage is TRBV9 and J usage is TRBJ2-5; D might be TRBD2 (6 bases). CDR3 size: 14 residues. CDR1 SGDLS and CDR2 YYNGEE come from the germline V gene. Trimming took 4 bases from V and 4 from J, leaving 14 bases between them. This chain's CDR3 is CASSSGPGGETQYF. The CDR3, as DNA: TGTGCCAGCAGCTCAGGCCCCGGGGGAGAGACCCAGTACTTC.

This clonotype was observed a few times. The rearrangement uses TRBV4-1 and TRBJ1-4; a weak D match, TRBD1 (6 bases). Deletions cut 1 base from V and 8 bases from J, with 14 bases between. The CDR3 length is 15 residues. CDR1 is MGHRA and CDR2 is YSYEKL in the germline V gene. CDR3 nucleotide sequence: TGCGCCAGCAGCCAAGGTTTGGGGGCAGGAGAAAAACTGTTTTTT. This codes for CASSQGLGAGEKLFF.

The chain recombines TRBV30 with TRBJ2-7; D call uncertain. The CDR3 is 11 residues long. The V gene's germline CDR1 is GTSNPN and CDR2 SVGIG (reference sequence). Trimming left V 3 bases short and J 3 bases short, with 6 bases between. For the CDR3, the DNA is TGTGCCTGGAGCTCTGGCTACGAGCAGTACTTC. As protein: CAWSSGYEQYF.

This chain joins TRBV20-1 and TRBJ1-4; possibly TRBD1 for D (5 bases). The CDR3 totals 13 residues. The V and J ends lost 7 bases and 11 bases respectively, with 20 bases between them. Germline V gene data show CDR1 as DFQATT and CDR2 as SNEGSKA (reference sequence). The CDR3 loop is CSVMTAAEGKLFF. The DNA for the CDR3 is TGCAGTGTCATGACAGCCGCCGAAGGGAAACTGTTTTTT.

This clonotype is termed medium-sized. The chain is built from TRBV7-8 and TRBJ1-1, with D perhaps matching TRBD1 (5 bases). Trimming shortened V by 2 bases and J by 5 bases, and 9 bases separated the two germline ends. Germline lookup yields CDR1 SGHVS and CDR2 FQNEAQ. This CDR3 region has 13 residues. The CDR3 region is CASSLRGHTEAFF. The CDR3 DNA follows: TGTGCCAGCAGCTTAAGAGGACATACTGAAGCTTTCTTT.

Note on this clonotype: The CDR3 does not end in the conserved phenylalanine or tryptophan, so this is likely a read error. The limits of the CDR3 on the DNA are not certain, so only TCRdb's listed CDR3 is given. The chain joins TRBV25-1 to TRBJ2-2; the D call of TRBD2 is as the table states it, not checked on the DNA. The CDR3 spans 18 amino acids, including both terminal residues. Per the germline V gene, CDR1 is MGHDK and CDR2 is SYGVNS. This CDR3 reads CASSEQVFLAGVDRGAVV.

The chain uses TRBV14 and TRBJ1-2; D gene uncertain. This CDR3 region has 13 residues. V gave up 0 bases and J gave up 4 bases, with 6 bases separating them. Germline CDR1 and CDR2: SGHDN and FVKESK. CDR3: CASSQDSTYGYTF. The CDR3, as DNA: TGTGCCAGCAGCCAAGACTCTACCTATGGCTACACCTTC.

The chain is built from TRBV6-5 and TRBJ1-5, with D possibly matching TRBD1 (6 bases). This CDR3 contains 14 residues. CDR1 and CDR2 from the germline V gene are MNHEY and SVGAGI. Between the trimmed V and J ends, which lost 5 bases and 2 bases, there was a span of 10 bases. The CDR3 nucleotides read TGTGCCAGCAGTAAAACAGGGCGCAATCAGCCCCAGCATTTT. Its translation is CASSKTGRNQPQHF.

The chain uses TRBV7-2 and TRBJ2-1; tentatively, D is TRBD1 (6 bases). This CDR3 contains 17 residues. Germline V gene sequence: CDR1 SGHTA, CDR2 FQGNSA. V was shortened by 5 bases and J by 5 bases, with 22 bases between the two germline ends. Here the CDR3 reads CASSPIGGDRTDNEQFF. The CDR3 nucleotides are TGTGCCAGCAGCCCTATTGGCGGAGACAGGACAGACAATGAGCAGTTCTTC. Full variable domain (remainder filled in from reference TRBV7-2 and TRBJ2-1): GAGVSQSPSNKVTEKGKDVELRCDPISGHTALYWYRQSLGQGLEFLIYFQGNSAPDKSGLPSDRFSAERTGGSVSTLTIQRTQQEDSAVYLCASSPIGGDRTDNEQFFGPGTRLTVL.

Comment on this clonotype: One end of the junction fails to match germline, which may point to a read error. This chain uses TRBV29-1 with TRBJ2-5; TRBD2 is a possible D gene (7 bases). Germline V gene lookup returns CDR1 SQVTM and CDR2 ANQGSEA. This CDR3 has 16 amino acids. The CDR3 nucleotides are TGCAGTGTTGGCGGGGGCTCTAGAACCCACCAAGAGACCCAGTACTTC. Amino acid sequence: CSVGGGSRTHQETQYF.

The chain is built from TRBV7-6 and TRBJ2-3; maybe TRBD2 (6 bases). Trimming stripped 6 bases from V and 0 bases from J, with 22 bases between. The CDR3 consists of 18 residues. Germline assignment: CDR1 SGHVS and CDR2 FNYEAQ. The CDR3 coding sequence is TGTGCCAGCAGGACCGGGACTGGCGGCTTTTCTAGCACAGATACGCAGTATTTT. Its protein product is CASRTGTGGFSSTDTQYF.

Comment on this clonotype: This CDR3 fails to terminate in the conserved phenylalanine or tryptophan, so it likely reflects a read error. No DNA is shown, since the ends of the CDR3 on it are uncertain; the CDR3 is the one TCRdb lists. The chain employs TRBV7-8 and TRBJ2-6; the table assigns TRBD1, which was not confirmed against the DNA. The CDR3 is made up of 19 amino acids, end residues included. From germline, CDR1 is SGHVS and CDR2 FQNEAQ. CDR3 amino acids: CASSLDWGATSSGANVLVL.

The table lists this clonotype with a few counts. V usage is TRBV10-3 and J usage is TRBJ1-4; the D is unclear. Germline V lookup: CDR1 ENHRY, CDR2 SYGVKD. The length of the CDR3 is 13 residues. Trimming cost V 6 bases and J 5 bases, with 10 bases left between them. The CDR3 coding sequence is TGTGCCATCAGGGGCTTGGGGAATGAAAAACTGTTTTTT. This codes for CAIRGLGNEKLFF.